Below, one T cell receptor beta chain is given with its context. This sample was included in a study of siplizumab effects on memory and regulatory T cells. Sequencing used immunoSEQ multiplex PCR; TCRdb keeps in-frame clones, though not all of them. This table has fewer than 120,000 clones, 92% appearing once. The CDR3 spans 16 residues. V was pared by 1 base and J by 0 bases, with 11 bases between. CDR1 and CDR2 (germline): LNHDA, SQIVND (reference sequence). The J gene is TRBJ2-3, the V gene TRBV19; D is ambiguous. Sequenced: CD4+ T cells sorted from blood. The clonotype was recovered from a human donor in good health. CDR3 DNA: TGTGCCAGTAGTATAGGCGCGGATATGAGCACAGATACGCAGTATTTT. This gives the protein CASSIGADMSTDTQYF.